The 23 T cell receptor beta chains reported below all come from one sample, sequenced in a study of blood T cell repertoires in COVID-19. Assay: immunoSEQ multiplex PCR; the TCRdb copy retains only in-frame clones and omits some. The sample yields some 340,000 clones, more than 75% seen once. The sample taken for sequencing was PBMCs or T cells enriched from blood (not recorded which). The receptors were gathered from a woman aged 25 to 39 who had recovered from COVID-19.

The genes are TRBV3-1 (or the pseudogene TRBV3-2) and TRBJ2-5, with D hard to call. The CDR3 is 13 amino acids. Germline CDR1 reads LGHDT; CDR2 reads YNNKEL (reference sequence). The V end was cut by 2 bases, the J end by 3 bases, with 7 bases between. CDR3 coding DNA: TGTGCCAGCAGCCAATCGTCGGAAGAGACCCAGTACTTC. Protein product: CASSQSSEETQYF.

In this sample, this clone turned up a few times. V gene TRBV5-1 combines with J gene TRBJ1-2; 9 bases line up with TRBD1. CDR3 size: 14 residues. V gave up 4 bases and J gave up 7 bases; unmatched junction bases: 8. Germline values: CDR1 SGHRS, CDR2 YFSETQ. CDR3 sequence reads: CASSEAGTGLGYTF. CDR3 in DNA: TGCGCCAGCAGCGAGGCCGGGACAGGGCTTGGCTACACCTTC.

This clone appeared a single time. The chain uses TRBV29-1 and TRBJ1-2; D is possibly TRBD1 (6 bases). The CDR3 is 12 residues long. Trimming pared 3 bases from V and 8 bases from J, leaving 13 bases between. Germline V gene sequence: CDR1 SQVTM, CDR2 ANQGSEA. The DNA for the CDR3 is TGCAGCGTTGACCCAGGGGTATCGGGCTACACCTTC. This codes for CSVDPGVSGYTF.

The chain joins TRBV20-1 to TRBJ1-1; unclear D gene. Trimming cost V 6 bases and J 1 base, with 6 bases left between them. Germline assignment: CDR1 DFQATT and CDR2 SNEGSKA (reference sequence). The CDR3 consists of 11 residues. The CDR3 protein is CSALGNTEAFF. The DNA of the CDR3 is TGCAGTGCCCTAGGGAACACTGAAGCTTTCTTT.

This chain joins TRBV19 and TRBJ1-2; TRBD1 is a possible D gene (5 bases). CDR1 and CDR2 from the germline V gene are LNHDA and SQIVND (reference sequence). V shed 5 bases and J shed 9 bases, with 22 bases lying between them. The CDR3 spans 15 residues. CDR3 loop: CASSPSGGEPKSYTF. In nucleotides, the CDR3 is TGTGCCAGTAGTCCCTCCGGGGGGGAACCTAAGAGCTACACCTTC.

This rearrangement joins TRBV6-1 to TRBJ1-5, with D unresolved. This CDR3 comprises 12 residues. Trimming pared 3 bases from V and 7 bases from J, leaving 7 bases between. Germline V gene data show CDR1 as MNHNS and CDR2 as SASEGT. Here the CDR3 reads CASSESVQPQHF. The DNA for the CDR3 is TGTGCCAGCAGTGAGTCGGTCCAGCCCCAGCATTTT.

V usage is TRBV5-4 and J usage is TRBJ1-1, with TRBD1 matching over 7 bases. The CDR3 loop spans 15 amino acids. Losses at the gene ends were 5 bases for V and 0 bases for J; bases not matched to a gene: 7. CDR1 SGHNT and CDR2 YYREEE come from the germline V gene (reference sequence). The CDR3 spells CASSVTGEMNTEAFF. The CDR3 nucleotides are TGTGCCAGCAGTGTTACAGGGGAAATGAACACTGAAGCTTTCTTT.

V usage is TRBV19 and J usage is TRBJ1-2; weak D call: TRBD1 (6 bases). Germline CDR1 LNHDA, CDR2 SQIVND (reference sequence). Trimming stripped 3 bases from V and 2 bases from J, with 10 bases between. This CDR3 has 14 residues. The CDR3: CASSIPGANYGYTF. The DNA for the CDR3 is TGTGCCAGTAGTATTCCAGGGGCGAACTATGGCTACACCTTC.

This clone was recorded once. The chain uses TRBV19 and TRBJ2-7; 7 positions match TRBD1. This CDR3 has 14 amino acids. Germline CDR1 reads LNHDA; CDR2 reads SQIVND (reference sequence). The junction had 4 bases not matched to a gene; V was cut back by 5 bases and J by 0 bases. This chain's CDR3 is CASSLGTDSYEQYF. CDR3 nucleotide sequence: TGTGCCAGTAGTCTGGGGACAGACTCCTACGAGCAGTACTTC.

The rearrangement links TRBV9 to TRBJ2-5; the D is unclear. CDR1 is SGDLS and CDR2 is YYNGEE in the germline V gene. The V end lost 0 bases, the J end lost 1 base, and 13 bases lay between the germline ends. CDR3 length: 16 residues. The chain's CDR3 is CASSVGAGIGQETQYF. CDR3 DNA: TGTGCCAGCAGCGTAGGAGCAGGTATAGGCCAAGAGACCCAGTACTTC.

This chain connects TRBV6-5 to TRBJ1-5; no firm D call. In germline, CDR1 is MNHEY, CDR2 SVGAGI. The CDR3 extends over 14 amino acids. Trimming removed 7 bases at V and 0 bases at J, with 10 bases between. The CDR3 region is CASTPQDSNQPQHF. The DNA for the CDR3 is TGTGCCAGCACTCCTCAGGATAGCAATCAGCCCCAGCATTTT.

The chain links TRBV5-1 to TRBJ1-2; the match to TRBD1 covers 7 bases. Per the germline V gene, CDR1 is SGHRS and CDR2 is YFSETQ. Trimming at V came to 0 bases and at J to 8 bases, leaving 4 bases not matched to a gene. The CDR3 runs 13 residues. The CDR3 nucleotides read TGCGCCAGCAGCTTGGGACAGGGTCGAGGCTACACCTTC. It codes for CASSLGQGRGYTF.

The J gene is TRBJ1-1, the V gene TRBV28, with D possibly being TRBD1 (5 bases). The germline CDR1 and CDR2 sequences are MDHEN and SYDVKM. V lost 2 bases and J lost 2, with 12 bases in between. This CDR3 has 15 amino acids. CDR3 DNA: TGTGCCAGCAGTTTAAGTGCAGGGTTAAACACTGAAGCTTTCTTT. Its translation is CASSLSAGLNTEAFF.

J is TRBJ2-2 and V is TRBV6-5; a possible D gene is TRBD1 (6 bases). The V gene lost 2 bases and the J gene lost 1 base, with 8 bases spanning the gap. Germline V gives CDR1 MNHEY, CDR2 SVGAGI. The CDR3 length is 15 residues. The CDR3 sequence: CASSYDRMNTGELFF. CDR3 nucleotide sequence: TGTGCCAGCAGTTACGACAGGATGAACACCGGGGAGCTGTTTTTT.

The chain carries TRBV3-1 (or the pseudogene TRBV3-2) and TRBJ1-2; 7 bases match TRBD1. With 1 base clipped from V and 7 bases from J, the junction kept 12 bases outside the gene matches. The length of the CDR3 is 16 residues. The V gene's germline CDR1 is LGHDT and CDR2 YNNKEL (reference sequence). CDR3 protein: CASSQGDKGAMVGYTF. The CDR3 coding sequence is TGTGCCAGCAGCCAAGGGGACAAGGGGGCGATGGTTGGCTACACCTTC.

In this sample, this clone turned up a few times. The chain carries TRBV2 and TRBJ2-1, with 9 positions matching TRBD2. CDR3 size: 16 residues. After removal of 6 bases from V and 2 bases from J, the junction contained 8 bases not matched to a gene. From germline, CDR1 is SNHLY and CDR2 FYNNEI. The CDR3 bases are TGTGCCAGCAGCGGGATAGCGGGGGAGACCTACAATGAGCAGTTCTTC. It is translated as CASSGIAGETYNEQFF.

CDR3 bases: TGTGCCAGCAGCGTAGGGTGGCATGAGCAGTTCTTC. It encodes CASSVGWHEQFF. The chain is built from TRBV9 and TRBJ2-1, with D unclear. The germline V and J ends were trimmed by 0 bases and 8 bases, with 6 bases remaining between them. CDR3 length: 12 residues. CDR1 is SGDLS, CDR2 YYNGEE, per germline.

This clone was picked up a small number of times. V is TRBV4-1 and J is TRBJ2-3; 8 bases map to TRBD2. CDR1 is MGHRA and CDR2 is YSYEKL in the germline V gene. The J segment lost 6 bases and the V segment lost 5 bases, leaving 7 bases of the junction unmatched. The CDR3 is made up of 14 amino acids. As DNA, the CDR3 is TGCGCCAGCAGCGACTTAGCGGGGATCGATACGCAGTATTTT. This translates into CASSDLAGIDTQYF.

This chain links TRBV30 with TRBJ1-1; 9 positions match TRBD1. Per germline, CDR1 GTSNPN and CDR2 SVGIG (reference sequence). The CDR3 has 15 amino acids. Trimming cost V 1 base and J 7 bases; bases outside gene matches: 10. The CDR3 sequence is CAWSGETGGRIEAFF. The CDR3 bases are TGTGCCTGGAGTGGGGAGACAGGGGGAAGGATTGAAGCTTTCTTT.

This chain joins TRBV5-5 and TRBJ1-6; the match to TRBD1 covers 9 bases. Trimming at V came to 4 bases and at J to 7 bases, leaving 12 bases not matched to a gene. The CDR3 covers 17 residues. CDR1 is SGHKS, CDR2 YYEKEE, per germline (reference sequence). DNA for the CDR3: TGTGCCAGCAGCAGGACTCCGGGACAGGGAAGGAATTCACCCCTCCACTTT. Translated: CASSRTPGQGRNSPLHF.

The CDR3 DNA sequence: TGTGCCAGCAGCCCCGCGGGTCATGGCTACACCTTC. Its protein is CASSPAGHGYTF. The rearrangement uses TRBV11-2 and TRBJ1-2; D gene unclear. With 5 bases removed from V and 6 bases from J, the gap between germline ends came to 10 bases. CDR3 length: 12 residues. CDR1 is SGHAT and CDR2 is FQNNGV in the germline V gene. The full variable domain, with the rest looked up from reference TRBV11-2 and TRBJ1-2, is EAGVAQSPRYKIIEKRQSVAFWCNPISGHATLYWYQQILGQGPKLLIQFQNNGVVDDSQLPKDRFSAERLKGVDSTLKIQPAKLEDSAVYLCASSPAGHGYTFGSGTRLTVV.

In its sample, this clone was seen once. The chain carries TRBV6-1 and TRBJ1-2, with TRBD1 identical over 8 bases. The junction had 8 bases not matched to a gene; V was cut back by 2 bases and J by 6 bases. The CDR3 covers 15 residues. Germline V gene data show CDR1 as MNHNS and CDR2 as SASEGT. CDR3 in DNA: TGTGCCAGCAGTGAACAGGGGGCTCCCTTAAATGGCTACACCTTC. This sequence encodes CASSEQGAPLNGYTF.

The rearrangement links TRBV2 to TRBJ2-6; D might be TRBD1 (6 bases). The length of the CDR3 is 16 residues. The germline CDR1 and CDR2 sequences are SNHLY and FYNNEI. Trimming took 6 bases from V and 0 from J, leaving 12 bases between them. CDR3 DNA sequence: TGTGCCAGCAGAAGGACAGATATCTCTGGGGCCAACGTCCTGACTTTC. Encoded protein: CASRRTDISGANVLTF.